This is a list of T cell receptor beta chains from one sample in a study of CD8 T cells in ankylosing spondylitis. TCRdb re-analysed the 5' RACE reads in MiXCR, keeping a single row per CDR3 protein. The data hold 150,000 or so distinct CDR3 sequences, with 30% to 35% observed a single time. What was sequenced was synovial fluid, either unsorted or a sorted T cell fraction (not recorded which). These receptors were taken from a male donor with ankylosing spondylitis. Each CDR3 is given with its conserved first and last residue. A D gene is named only where the DNA matches it firmly. Part of the rows lack a size; the others show once, few, many or a class for expanded clones.

TGTGCCAGCAGTCCGAGGGAGACCCAGTACTTC,CASSPRETQYF,TRBV6-2/TRBV6-3,-,TRBJ2-5,few
TGCGCCAGCAGCTATATCGGGGCAACTAATGAAAAACTGTTTTTT,CASSYIGATNEKLFF,TRBV5-1,-,TRBJ1-4,few
TGTGCCAGCAGACGACCGGGACTAGCGGACCCGCGGCTGTTCTTC,CASRRPGLADPRLFF,TRBV6-1,TRBD2,TRBJ2-1,many
TGCAGCGTTGAGTCGGGGGGCTACAGAGAGACCCAGTACTTC,CSVESGGYRETQYF,TRBV29-1,-,TRBJ2-5,few
TGTGCCAGCAGCGGGGGGGCCTGGGAGACCCAGTACTTC,CASSGGAWETQYF,TRBV9,-,TRBJ2-5,-
TGTGCCAGCAGTTTAGGGGGGGTAGGCAATCAGCCCCAGCATTTT,CASSLGGVGNQPQHF,TRBV12-3/TRBV12-4,-,TRBJ1-5,few
TGTGCCAGCAGCCCGCCCGGGGTAGCGGGGGGCACAGATACGCAGTATTTT,CASSPPGVAGGTDTQYF,TRBV7-9,TRBD2,TRBJ2-3,-
TGTGCCAGCAGTGAAAATTGGGGACAGGGGGGCCCCGGGTCGTTCTTC,CASSENWGQGGPGSFF,TRBV6-1,TRBD1,TRBJ2-1,once
TGTGCCAGCTCACCGAAGCATGGTACGCAGTATTTT,CASSPKHGTQYF,TRBV18,-,TRBJ2-3,few
TGTGCCAGCAGCCCGGGGGGGGTCACAGATACGCAGTATTTT,CASSPGGVTDTQYF,TRBV6-1,TRBD2,TRBJ2-3,few
TGTGCCAGCAGCCCGTCGCTCCGGGAAAACACCATATATTTT,CASSPSLRENTIYF,TRBV7-2,-,TRBJ1-3,many
TGTGCCTGGAGTGTTTATACAGGCAACTATGGCTACACCTTC,CAWSVYTGNYGYTF,TRBV30,-,TRBJ1-2,-
TGTGCCAGCAGCGGACAGGGATACACTGAAGCTTTCTTT,CASSGQGYTEAFF,TRBV2,TRBD1,TRBJ1-1,-
TGTGCCAGCACCCCCCAGCATTTT,CASTPQHF,TRBV2,-,TRBJ1-5,-
TGTGCCAGCAGCCCGGACAGGGGCCTTGATAATTCACCCCTCCACTTT,CASSPDRGLDNSPLHF,TRBV5-6,TRBD1,TRBJ1-6,-
TGTGCCAGCAGTTTCGGGCAGACCTCATGGCCCCAGCATTTT,CASSFGQTSWPQHF,TRBV12-3/TRBV12-4,-,TRBJ1-5,few
TGTGCCAGCAGTGGGACCAGACGCACAGATACGCAGTATTTT,CASSGTRRTDTQYF,TRBV2,-,TRBJ2-3,-
TGTGCCAGCGCATACCGGGGCCCCCTCAATGAGCAGTTCTTC,CASAYRGPLNEQFF,TRBV27,-,TRBJ2-1,few
TGTGCCAGCAGCTTAGCCACAGGGGGTTATTCACCCCTCCACTTT,CASSLATGGYSPLHF,TRBV7-9,TRBD1,TRBJ1-6,-
TGTGCCAGCAGCTTGCCCTCCGGGGGGCAGGGTGGCTACACCTTC,CASSLPSGGQGGYTF,TRBV7-2,-,TRBJ1-2,few
TGTGCCAGCAGCTTAGGGGCGGGCCGGGATCGGATAGATACGCAGTATTTT,CASSLGAGRDRIDTQYF,TRBV7-2,-,TRBJ2-3,-
TGTGCCAGCAGCCACAGACAGGGCCGCTCCTACAATGAGCAGTTCTTC,CASSHRQGRSYNEQFF,TRBV3-1,TRBD1,TRBJ2-1,-
TGCAGTGCTAGCGGTGCGGGGACCACTTACAATGAGCAGTTCTTC,CSASGAGTTYNEQFF,TRBV20-1,-,TRBJ2-1,many
TGTGCCAGCAGTCTGACTAGTGGTGAGCAGTTCTTC,CASSLTSGEQFF,TRBV12-3/TRBV12-4,-,TRBJ2-1,few
TGTGCCAGCAGAAACACCCCACTTCTAGCGTTCGGTCGTGGGAACTCCTACGAGCAGTACTTC,CASRNTPLLAFGRGNSYEQYF,TRBV6-4,-,TRBJ2-7,many
TGTGCCACCAGTGATTGGATCGCGACAGGGTCGAATGAGCAGTTCTTC,CATSDWIATGSNEQFF,TRBV24-1,TRBD1,TRBJ2-1,-
TGTGCCAGCAGCTTAGGGTTTATGAGGGTCAATGAGCAGTTCTTC,CASSLGFMRVNEQFF,TRBV11-2,-,TRBJ2-1,-
TGCGCCAGCAGCCCCCTCGGAGGGTTTTCGTCCGGGGAGCTGTTTTTT,CASSPLGGFSSGELFF,TRBV5-1,-,TRBJ2-2,-
TGTGCCAGTACGACAGGGAGCTCCTACGAGCAGTACTTC,CASTTGSSYEQYF,TRBV2,TRBD1,TRBJ2-7,few
TGTGCCTGGGCAGGTGACAGGTCCGAAAAACTGTTTTTT,CAWAGDRSEKLFF,TRBV30,-,TRBJ1-4,-
TGCAGTGCTAGAGACCGCCCGACTAGCGGGGCTTACAATGAGCAGTTCTTC,CSARDRPTSGAYNEQFF,TRBV20-1,TRBD2,TRBJ2-1,many
TGTGCCAGCAAGAGGCCAGGGACAGGGGAAGGCTACACCTTC,CASKRPGTGEGYTF,TRBV6-1,TRBD1,TRBJ1-2,-
TGTGCCAGCAGCCAGGGTGGAAATTCACCCCTCCACTTT,CASSQGGNSPLHF,TRBV14,-,TRBJ1-6,few
TGTGCCAGCAGTTTTTGGTTCACTGAAGCTTTCTTT,CASSFWFTEAFF,TRBV12-3/TRBV12-4,-,TRBJ1-1,-
TGTGCCAGCAGCCTGCGAGGTGGGGCCCCCAACTATGGCTACACCTTC,CASSLRGGAPNYGYTF,TRBV6-1,-,TRBJ1-2,-
TGTGCCAGCAGGATTTCAGGGACAGCTAGCAATCAGCCCCAGCATTTT,CASRISGTASNQPQHF,TRBV6-1,TRBD1,TRBJ1-5,-
TGCGCCAGCAGCTTGGTTTCCCGAACCAACACTGAAGCTTTCTTT,CASSLVSRTNTEAFF,TRBV5-1,-,TRBJ1-1,-